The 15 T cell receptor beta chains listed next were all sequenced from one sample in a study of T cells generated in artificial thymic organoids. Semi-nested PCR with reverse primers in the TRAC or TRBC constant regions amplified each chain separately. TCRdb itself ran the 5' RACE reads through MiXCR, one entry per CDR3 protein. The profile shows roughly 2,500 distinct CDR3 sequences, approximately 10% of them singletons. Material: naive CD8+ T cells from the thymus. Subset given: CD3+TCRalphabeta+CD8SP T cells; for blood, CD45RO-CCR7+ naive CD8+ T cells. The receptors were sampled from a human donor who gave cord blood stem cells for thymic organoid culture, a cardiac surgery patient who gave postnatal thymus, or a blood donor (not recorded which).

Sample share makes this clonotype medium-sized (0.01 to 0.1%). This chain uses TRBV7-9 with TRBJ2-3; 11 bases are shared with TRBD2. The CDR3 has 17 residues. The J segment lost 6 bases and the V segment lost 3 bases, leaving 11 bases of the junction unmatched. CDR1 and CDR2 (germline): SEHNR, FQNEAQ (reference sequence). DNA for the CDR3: TGTGCCAGCAGCTTCAAGATAGCGGGGGGGGATTTGGATACGCAGTATTTT. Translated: CASSFKIAGGDLDTQYF.

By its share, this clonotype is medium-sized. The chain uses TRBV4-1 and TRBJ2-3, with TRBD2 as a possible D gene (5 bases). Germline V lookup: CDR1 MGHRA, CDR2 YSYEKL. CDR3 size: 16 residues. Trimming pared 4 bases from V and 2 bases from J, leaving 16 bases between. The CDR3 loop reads CASSPQLRRLTDTQYF. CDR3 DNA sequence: TGCGCCAGCAGCCCCCAGCTCAGGAGGCTCACAGATACGCAGTATTTT.

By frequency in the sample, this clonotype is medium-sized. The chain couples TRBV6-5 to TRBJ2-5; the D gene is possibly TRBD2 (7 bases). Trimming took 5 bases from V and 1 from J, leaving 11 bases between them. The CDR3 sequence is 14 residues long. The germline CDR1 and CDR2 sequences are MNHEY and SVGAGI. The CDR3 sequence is CASSLGGPQETQYF. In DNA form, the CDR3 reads TGTGCCAGCAGTCTCGGGGGGCCCCAAGAGACCCAGTACTTC.

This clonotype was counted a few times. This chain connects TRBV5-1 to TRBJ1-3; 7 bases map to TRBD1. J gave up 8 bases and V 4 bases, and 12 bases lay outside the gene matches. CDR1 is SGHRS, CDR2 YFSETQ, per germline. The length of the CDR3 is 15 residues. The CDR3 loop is CASSPRDSPGDTIYF. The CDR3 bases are TGCGCCAGCAGCCCACGGGACAGCCCGGGCGACACCATATATTTT.

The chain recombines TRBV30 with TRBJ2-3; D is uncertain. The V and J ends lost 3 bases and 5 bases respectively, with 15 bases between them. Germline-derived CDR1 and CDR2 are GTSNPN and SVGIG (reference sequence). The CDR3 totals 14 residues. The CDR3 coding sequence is TGTGCCTGGAGGGTCCCTGAAACCTTAGATACGCAGTATTTT. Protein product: CAWRVPETLDTQYF.

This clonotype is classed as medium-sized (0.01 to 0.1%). The CDR3 loop is CASSPFMSRGTEAFF. The CDR3 DNA follows: TGTGCCAGCAGCCCCTTTATGTCGCGGGGCACTGAAGCTTTCTTT. The V and J genes are TRBV7-8 and TRBJ1-1; no clear D gene. CDR1 is SGHVS, CDR2 FQNEAQ, per germline. The CDR3 has 15 residues. The ends were cut back, 5 bases at V and 4 bases at J, with 17 bases in the middle.

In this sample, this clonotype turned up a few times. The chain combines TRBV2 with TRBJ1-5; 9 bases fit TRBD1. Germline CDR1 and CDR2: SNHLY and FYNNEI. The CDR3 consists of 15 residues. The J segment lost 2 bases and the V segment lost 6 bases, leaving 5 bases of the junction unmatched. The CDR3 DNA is TGTGCCAGCAGGGACAGGGGTGGGGGCAATCAGCCCCAGCATTTT. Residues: CASRDRGGGNQPQHF.

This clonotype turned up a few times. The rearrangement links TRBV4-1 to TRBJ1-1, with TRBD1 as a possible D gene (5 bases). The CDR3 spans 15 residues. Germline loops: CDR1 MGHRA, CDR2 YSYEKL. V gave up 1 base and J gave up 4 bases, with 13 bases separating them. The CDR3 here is CASSQVGRVATEAFF. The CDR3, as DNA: TGCGCCAGCAGCCAAGTCGGCAGGGTGGCCACTGAAGCTTTCTTT.

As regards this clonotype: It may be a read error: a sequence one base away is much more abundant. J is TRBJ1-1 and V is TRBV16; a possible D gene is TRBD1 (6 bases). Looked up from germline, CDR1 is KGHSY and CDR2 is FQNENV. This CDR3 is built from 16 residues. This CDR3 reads CAGSQSVGGGGTEAFF. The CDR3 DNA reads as TGTGCCGGCAGCCAATCGGTCGGGGGCGGTGGCACTGAAGCTTTCTTT. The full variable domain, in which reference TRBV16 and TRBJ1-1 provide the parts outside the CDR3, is GEEVAQTPKHLVRGEGQKAKLYCAPIKGHSYVFWYQQVLKNEFKFLISFQNENVFDETGMPKERFSAKCLPNSPCSLEIQATKLEDSAVYFCAGSQSVGGGGTEAFFGQGTRLTVV.

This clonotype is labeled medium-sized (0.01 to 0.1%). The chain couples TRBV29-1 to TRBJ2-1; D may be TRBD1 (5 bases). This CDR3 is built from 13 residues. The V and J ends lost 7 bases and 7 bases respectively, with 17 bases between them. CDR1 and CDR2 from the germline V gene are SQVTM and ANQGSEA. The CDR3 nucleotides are TGCAGCGCCCCAGGGAAGGTTGGGAATGAGCAGTTCTTC. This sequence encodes CSAPGKVGNEQFF.

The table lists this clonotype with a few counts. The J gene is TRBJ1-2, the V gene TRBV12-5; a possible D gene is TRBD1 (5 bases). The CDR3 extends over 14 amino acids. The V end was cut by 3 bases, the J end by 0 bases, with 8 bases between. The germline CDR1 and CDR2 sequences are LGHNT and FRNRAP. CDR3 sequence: CASGFGGSNYGYTF. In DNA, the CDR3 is TGTGCTAGTGGTTTCGGGGGATCTAACTATGGCTACACCTTC.

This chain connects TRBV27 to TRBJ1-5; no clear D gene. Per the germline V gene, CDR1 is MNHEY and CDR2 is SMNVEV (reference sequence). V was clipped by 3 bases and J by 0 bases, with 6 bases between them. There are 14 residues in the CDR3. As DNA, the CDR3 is TGTGCCAGCAGTTTCGGGTATAGCAATCAGCCCCAGCATTTT. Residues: CASSFGYSNQPQHF.

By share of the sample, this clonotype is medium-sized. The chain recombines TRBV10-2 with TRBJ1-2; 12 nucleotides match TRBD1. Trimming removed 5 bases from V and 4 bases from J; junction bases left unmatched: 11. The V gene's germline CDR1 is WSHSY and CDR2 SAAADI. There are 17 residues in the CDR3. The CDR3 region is CASSRPGQGAHSYGYTF. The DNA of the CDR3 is TGCGCCAGCAGTAGACCGGGACAGGGGGCGCATTCCTATGGCTACACCTTC.

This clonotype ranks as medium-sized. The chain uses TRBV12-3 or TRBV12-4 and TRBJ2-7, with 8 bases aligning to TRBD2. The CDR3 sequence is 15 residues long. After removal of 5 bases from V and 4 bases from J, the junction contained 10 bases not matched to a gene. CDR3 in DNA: TGTGCCAGCAGTGGAGGACTAGCAGAGCCATACGAGCAGTACTTC. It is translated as CASSGGLAEPYEQYF.

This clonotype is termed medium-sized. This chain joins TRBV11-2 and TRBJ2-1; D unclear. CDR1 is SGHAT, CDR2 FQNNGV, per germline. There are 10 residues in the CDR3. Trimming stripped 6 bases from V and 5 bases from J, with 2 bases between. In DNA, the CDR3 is TGTGCCAGCAGGCACAATGAGCAGTTCTTC. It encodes CASRHNEQFF.